This T cell receptor beta chain was obtained from a study of T cell repertoires in cytomegalovirus infection. As regards this clonotype: Its antigen is currently unknown.

One entry per CDR3 protein results from TCRdb running MiXCR on the reads. The top ten clones hold approximately 2.3% of a sample with roughly 320,000 distinct CDR3 sequences, 8% to 10% of them seen once. Germline V CDR1 and CDR2: SQVTM, ANQGSEA. The CDR3 consists of 11 residues. Trimming took off 7 bases at V and 3 bases at J, with 9 bases between the two ends. General study findings and limits: Dominating the ex vivo response were TCR beta clonotypes that were CMV-specific and HLA-C-restricted. Cumulative public TCR beta family frequency identified CMV carriers with the relevant HLA.

The chain combines TRBV29-1 with TRBJ1-1; unclear D gene. The sequenced sample was PBMCs. The TCR was taken from a human donor in good health (CMV status not recorded). Some clones in this sample may be carry-over from other donors' samples. CDR3 nucleotides: TGCAGCGGGATCCGGGACACTGAAGCTTTCTTT. This encodes CSGIRDTEAFF.